This T cell receptor (beta chain) was sequenced for a study of early T cells in non-severe SARS-CoV-2 infection. Study in general: With bulk RNA from unsorted whole blood as input, sequencing yielded unpaired chains.

The library protocol tagged individual cDNA molecules with unique molecular identifiers. TCRdb passed the 5' RACE reads through MiXCR, listing each CDR3 protein once. The table records tens of thousands of distinct CDR3 sequences, 5.4% of them present only once. Notes on the study in general: Private and CD4 specificities were missed by VDJdb matching, skewed to anti-spike CD8.

Per the germline V gene, CDR1 is ENHRY and CDR2 is SYGVKD. The CDR3 length is 13 residues. V lost 10 bases to trimming and J lost 1 base; unmatched junction nucleotides: 5. This clonotype occurred many times. The antigen is undetermined. The sequenced material came from whole blood. The V call is TRBV10-3, the J call TRBJ1-1, with 8 bases lining up with TRBD1. This TCR came from an adult who was a healthcare worker with PCR-confirmed SARS-CoV-2 infection or an uninfected control (not recorded which). The CDR3 protein is CANADRENTEAFF. CDR3 in DNA: TGTGCCAACGCGGACAGGGAGAACACTGAAGCTTTCTTT.